Below, one T cell receptor beta chain is given with its context. In the original processing: The assay estimated nucleated cells by amplifying reference gene primers. Method: immunoSEQ multiplex PCR; TCRdb's copy keeps in-frame clones and lacks some. The D gene and trimming were derived from the DNA, and the V and J assignments and clone size from that table. This table has around 60,000 clones, over 70% appearing once. V lost 3 bases, J lost 0 bases, and 9 bases lay in between. The length of the CDR3 is 15 residues. Germline loops: CDR1 SGHVS, CDR2 FQNEAQ. This specimen belongs to a study of blood T cell repertoires in COVID-19. Study overall: Samples representing acute and convalescent COVID-19 were sourced from the United States, Italy and Spain. T cells, B-cell-depleted T cells, or PBMCs supplied cDNA or gDNA.

This TCR came from a human donor in a cohort sampled during active COVID-19. The chain carries TRBV7-8 and TRBJ1-5; the D gene is possibly TRBD1 (6 bases). The specimen sequenced was peripheral blood. The CDR3 sequence is CASSFGGHSNQPQHF. CDR3 coding DNA: TGTGCCAGCAGCTTTGGGGGCCATAGCAATCAGCCCCAGCATTTT.